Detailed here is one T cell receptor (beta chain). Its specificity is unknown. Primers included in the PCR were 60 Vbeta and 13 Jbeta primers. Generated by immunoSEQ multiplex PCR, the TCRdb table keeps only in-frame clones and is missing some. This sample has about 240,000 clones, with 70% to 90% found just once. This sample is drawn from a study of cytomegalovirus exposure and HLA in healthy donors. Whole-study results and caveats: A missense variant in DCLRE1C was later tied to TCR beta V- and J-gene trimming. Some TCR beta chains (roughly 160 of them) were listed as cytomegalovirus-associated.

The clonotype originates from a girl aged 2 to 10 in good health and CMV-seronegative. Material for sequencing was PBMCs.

The CDR3 is CASSQPGLAFGEQFF. The CDR3 DNA sequence: TGTGCCAGCAGCCAACCGGGACTAGCGTTTGGTGAGCAGTTCTTC. The V call is TRBV2, the J call TRBJ2-1, with 10 bases aligning to TRBD2. This CDR3 has 15 residues. V lost 6 bases, J lost 9 bases, and 11 bases stayed unmatched. Germline V gene sequence: CDR1 SNHLY, CDR2 FYNNEI.